This T cell receptor (beta chain) was identified in a study of PD-L1 blockade in urothelial cancer. The wider study: Analyses used blood from 3 weeks (second dose) and 6 weeks after treatment start. Blood samples contained a median about 140,000 T cells.

CDR3 length: 15 amino acids. The germline gives CDR1 LGHNT, CDR2 FRNRAP. Between the trimmed V and J ends, which lost 4 bases and 0 bases, there was a span of 7 bases. The protocol was immunoSEQ multiplex PCR, while the TCRdb copy is restricted to in-frame clones and leaves out a portion. The repertoire consists of 50,000 to 55,000 clones, with roughly 82% occurring once and the leading ten covering roughly 1.3%. Time point given: pretreatment peripheral blood. The chain employs TRBV12-5 and TRBJ2-6; D is unclear. The sequence came from a man in his fifties with urothelial cancer. The sample consisted of PBMCs, taken around atezolizumab (anti-PD-L1) treatment. The CDR3 is CASGSHISGANVLTF. The CDR3 bases are TGTGCTAGTGGTTCCCACATCTCTGGGGCCAACGTCCTGACTTTC.